These 6 T cell receptor beta chains were sequenced from one sample in a study of patients and donors after allogeneic stem cell transplantation. TCRdb called the RT-PCR reads again in MiXCR, with one record for every CDR3 protein. The sample includes hundreds of thousands of distinct CDR3 sequences, approximately 16% seen only once; the top ten take around 7.2%. Sequenced material: blood, either unsorted or a sorted T cell fraction (not recorded which). Source of these receptors: a human donor who was either an allogeneic HSCT recipient or a stem cell or donor lymphocyte infusion donor (not recorded which). It is not recorded whose cells these are; they may come from a transplant donor.

In this sample, this clonotype turned up a few times. J is TRBJ2-3 and V is TRBV7-9, with D perhaps assigned TRBD1 or TRBD2 (5 bases each). Germline loops: CDR1 SEHNR, CDR2 FQNEAQ (reference sequence). V was clipped by 1 base and J by 5 bases, with 13 bases between them. The CDR3 has 15 residues. CDR3 sequence reads: CASSLVGTPLDTQYF. The CDR3 DNA reads TGTGCCAGCAGCTTAGTGGGGACGCCGCTAGATACGCAGTATTTT.

This sequence joins TRBV18 and TRBJ2-7; D ambiguous. V was trimmed by 2 bases and J by 1 base, leaving 12 bases between them. The germline gives CDR1 KGHSH, CDR2 LQKENI. This CDR3 spans 15 amino acids. The DNA for the CDR3 is TGTGCCAGCTCACCAACCGCGCTGGGGTCCTACGAGCAGTACTTC. Protein product: CASSPTALGSYEQYF.

The sample holds a few counts of this clonotype. V and J are TRBV12-3 or TRBV12-4 and TRBJ1-2; TRBD1 matches 7 bases. The V and J ends lost 7 bases and 8 bases, in that order; junction bases with no gene match: 10. This CDR3 comprises 13 residues. CDR3 in amino acids: CASTQDRLGGYTF. Here the CDR3 DNA reads TGTGCCAGCACCCAGGACAGGCTGGGAGGCTACACCTTC.

This clonotype showed up just a few times. The chain combines TRBV5-1 with TRBJ1-6; perhaps TRBD1 as D (5 bases). CDR1 SGHRS and CDR2 YFSETQ come from the germline V gene. V was pared by 3 bases and J by 7 bases, with 11 bases between. CDR3 length: 14 residues. CDR3 in DNA: TGCGCCAGCAGCTCGGGACTAACCAATTCACCCCTCCACTTT. Translating gives CASSSGLTNSPLHF. Filled out from reference TRBV5-1 and TRBJ1-6, the complete variable domain reads KAGVTQTPRYLIKTRGQQVTLSCSPISGHRSVSWYQQTPGQGLQFLFEYFSETQRNKGNFPGRFSGRQFSNSRSEMNVSTLELGDSALYLCASSSGLTNSPLHFGNGTRLTVT.

This clonotype was counted at least ten times. The genes are TRBV9 and TRBJ1-6; D possibly corresponds to TRBD1 (5 bases). V shed 0 bases and J shed 7 bases, with 17 bases lying between them. CDR3 length: 17 amino acids. The germline V gene has CDR1 SGDLS and CDR2 YYNGEE. This CDR3 reads CASSVAMNRRKNSPLHF. CDR3 bases: TGTGCCAGCAGCGTAGCTATGAACAGGCGCAAAAATTCACCCCTCCACTTT.

This clonotype was seen a handful of times. The chain is built from TRBV20-1 and TRBJ1-5; possible D gene TRBD1, 6 bases. The CDR3 is 12 amino acids. Germline V gives CDR1 DFQATT, CDR2 SNEGSKA (reference sequence). Trimming cost V 0 bases and J 6 bases, with 6 bases left between them. The CDR3 nucleotides read TGCAGTGCTAGAGAACAGGGTCAGCCCCAGCATTTT. Its translation is CSAREQGQPQHF.